What follows are 14 T cell receptor beta chains derived from one specimen sequenced in a study of blood T cell repertoires in COVID-19. Assay: immunoSEQ multiplex PCR; the TCRdb copy retains only in-frame clones and omits some. This sample has 150,000 to 200,000 clones, with approximately 90% found just once. Sequences were obtained from peripheral blood. These receptors were obtained from a human donor in a cohort sampled during active COVID-19.

This clone was seen a single time. The chain employs TRBV6-2 or TRBV6-3 and TRBJ2-1; 7 bases fit TRBD2. The CDR3 runs 15 residues. V was clipped by 6 bases and J by 2 bases; unmatched bases: 7. The germline CDR1 and CDR2 sequences are MNHEY and SVGEGT. This CDR3 reads CASSILAETYNEQFF. Here the CDR3 DNA reads TGTGCCAGCAGCATCCTAGCGGAAACCTACAATGAGCAGTTCTTC.

The V gene is TRBV7-8, the J gene TRBJ2-2; 11 positions agree with TRBD2. Germline lookup yields CDR1 SGHVS and CDR2 FQNEAQ. Trimming at V came to 8 bases and at J to 4 bases, leaving 6 bases not matched to a gene. This CDR3 is 15 amino acids long. DNA for the CDR3: TGTGCCAGCCGTACTAGCGGGGGTGTCACCGGGGAGCTGTTTTTT. Its protein is CASRTSGGVTGELFF.

This clone was counted once. J is TRBJ1-5 and V is TRBV2, with no clear D. The V and J ends lost 3 bases and 1 base respectively, with 7 bases between them. CDR1 is SNHLY and CDR2 is FYNNEI in the germline V gene. This CDR3 spans 14 amino acids. The CDR3 is CASSEFSSNQPQHF. The CDR3 DNA sequence: TGTGCCAGCAGTGAGTTCTCCAGCAATCAGCCCCAGCATTTT.

CDR3 bases: TGTGCCAGCAGCACAGCGGGCCCCCGCCAAGAGACCCAGTACTTC. Its translation is CASSTAGPRQETQYF. The J gene is TRBJ2-5, the V gene TRBV7-6; a weak D match, TRBD2 (6 bases). The CDR3 runs 15 residues. Trimming shortened V by 5 bases and J by 1 base, and 14 bases separated the two germline ends. Germline CDR1 reads SGHVS; CDR2 reads FNYEAQ.

The genes are TRBV27 and TRBJ2-7, with 12 bases aligning to TRBD2. The CDR3 is 13 amino acids. The V and J ends lost 7 bases and 9 bases, in that order; junction bases with no gene match: 7. Germline V CDR1 and CDR2: MNHEY, SMNVEV (reference sequence). The CDR3: CASTRTSGTVQYF. The CDR3 DNA reads TGTGCCAGCACCCGGACTAGCGGGACTGTGCAGTACTTC.

The gene calls are TRBV2 and TRBJ1-5; unclear D gene. CDR1 is SNHLY and CDR2 is FYNNEI in the germline V gene. This CDR3 contains 14 residues. Trimming left V 7 bases short and J 0 bases short, with 10 bases between. The DNA for the CDR3 is TGTGCCAGCACTGGAGATTATAGCAATCAGCCCCAGCATTTT. Residues: CASTGDYSNQPQHF.

V is TRBV6-2 or TRBV6-3 and J is TRBJ2-1; a possible D gene is TRBD2 (5 bases). CDR1 is MNHEY, CDR2 SVGEGT, per germline. The CDR3 consists of 13 residues. V was cut by 6 bases and J by 6 bases, with 12 bases left in between. The CDR3 region is CASSWTPFNEQFF. The CDR3, as DNA: TGTGCCAGCAGCTGGACTCCGTTCAATGAGCAGTTCTTC.

The rearrangement links TRBV3-1 (or the pseudogene TRBV3-2) to TRBJ1-6, with a weak D call TRBD1 (5 bases). Germline V gives CDR1 LGHDT, CDR2 YNNKEL (reference sequence). V was clipped by 3 bases and J by 0 bases, with 9 bases between them. This CDR3 contains 16 residues. DNA for the CDR3: TGTGCCAGCAGCCAGGGGAGGGGCTCCTATAATTCACCCCTCCACTTT. Its protein is CASSQGRGSYNSPLHF.

This clone has a single count. The DNA for the CDR3 is TGTGCCAGCAGCCCCGGGCGGGGGTTGGGAGAGACCCAGTACTTC. Translating it yields CASSPGRGLGETQYF. V and J are TRBV7-2 and TRBJ2-5; TRBD2 matches 7 bases. Germline V CDR1 and CDR2: SGHTA, FQGNSA. This CDR3 is built from 15 residues. V lost 5 bases and J lost 4; bases outside the gene matches: 10.

The rearrangement links TRBV5-1 to TRBJ2-1; TRBD1 aligns across 12 bases. Germline assignment: CDR1 SGHRS and CDR2 YFSETQ. The CDR3 totals 16 residues. V shed 4 bases, J shed 7 bases, and the junction held 9 bases outside the gene matches. Written as DNA, the CDR3 is TGCGCCAGCAGCCTGGGTGGGACAGGGGGCTTGAATGAGCAGTTCTTC. It codes for CASSLGGTGGLNEQFF.

The chain links TRBV11-3 to TRBJ2-1, with 14 bases aligning to TRBD2. With V trimmed by 5 bases and J by 4 bases, 4 bases remained unmatched. This CDR3 has 16 amino acids. Per germline, CDR1 SGHNT and CDR2 YENEEA. The CDR3 DNA sequence: TGTGCCAGCAGCCCCAGGACTAGCGGGGGGTACAATGAGCAGTTCTTC. Encoded protein: CASSPRTSGGYNEQFF.

J is TRBJ2-5 and V is TRBV5-1; D remains ambiguous. Germline V gene sequence: CDR1 SGHRS, CDR2 YFSETQ. Trimming stripped 0 bases from V and 2 bases from J, with 2 bases between. The CDR3 spans 12 residues. CDR3 coding DNA: TGCGCCAGCAGCTTGGCACAAGAGACCCAGTACTTC. The encoded protein is CASSLAQETQYF. The full variable domain, completed using reference TRBV5-1 and TRBJ2-5, is KAGVTQTPRYLIKTRGQQVTLSCSPISGHRSVSWYQQTPGQGLQFLFEYFSETQRNKGNFPGRFSGRQFSNSRSEMNVSTLELGDSALYLCASSLAQETQYFGPGTRLLVL.

V is TRBV10-3 and J is TRBJ2-7, with 8 bases aligning to TRBD1. The CDR3 covers 13 residues. With 6 bases clipped from V and 2 bases from J, the junction kept 3 bases outside the gene matches. Germline V gene lookup returns CDR1 ENHRY and CDR2 SYGVKD. For the CDR3, the DNA is TGTGCCATCAGACAGGGGGGAGCCTACGAGCAGTACTTC. This translates into CAIRQGGAYEQYF.

DNA for the CDR3: TGCAGCGCCCGAAACGGGGGTTACTCCTACGAGCAGTACTTC. It translates to CSARNGGYSYEQYF. The rearrangement uses TRBV29-1 and TRBJ2-7; possible D gene TRBD2, 6 bases. The CDR3 totals 14 residues. CDR1 is SQVTM, CDR2 ANQGSEA, per germline. The germline V and J ends were trimmed by 7 bases and 0 bases, with 16 bases remaining between them.